This T cell receptor (beta chain) is drawn from a study of T cell responses to AZD1222 COVID-19 vaccine. Overall study findings and caveats: The donors showed a predominance of white British ancestry and of females, with possible underestimation of clonal diversity. Repertoires were obtained solely post-peak T cell response. Vaccine-associated CD4 TCRs spanned spike, dominant at 160-218 and 743-854. Just a handful of AZD1222 recipients were seropositive at baseline.

The protocol was immunoSEQ multiplex PCR, while the TCRdb copy is restricted to in-frame clones and leaves out a portion. The sample lists about 140,000 clones, 92% occurring once. A word on this clone: The antigen remains undetermined.

This receptor was obtained from an adult in good health. This material consisted of peripheral blood, taken on day 0 of AZD1222 vaccination.

CDR3 coding DNA: TGCAGCGCTGGGCCCTATAGAAACACTGAAGCTTTCTTT. Its protein is CSAGPYRNTEAFF. The genes are TRBV29-1 and TRBJ1-1, with no clear D. The CDR3 sequence is 13 residues long. Looked up from germline, CDR1 is SQVTM and CDR2 is ANQGSEA. V was shortened by 7 bases and J by 2 bases, with 14 bases between the two germline ends.